These 14 T cell receptor beta chains came from one sample sequenced in a study of technical replicates of blood from several donors. Data came from immunoSEQ multiplex PCR; TCRdb stores just in-frame clones and leaves some out. The sample lists approximately 74,000 clones, about 87% seen once, with approximately 4.6% in the top ten. Sequencing was carried out using PBMCs. Receptors originate from a human donor in good health. Some clones in this sample may be carry-over from other donors' samples.

The chain joins TRBV19 to TRBJ2-7; TRBD1 agrees at 8 bases. After removal of 7 bases from V and 7 bases from J, the junction contained 3 bases not matched to a gene. The length of the CDR3 is 11 residues. Germline V gene sequence: CDR1 LNHDA, CDR2 SQIVND (reference sequence). In nucleotides, the CDR3 is TGTGCCAGTAAGACAGGGGTGGAGCAGTACTTC. Translated, it gives CASKTGVEQYF.

The chain is built from TRBV7-2 and TRBJ1-2, with 7 positions matching TRBD1. Germline CDR1 is SGHTA and CDR2 is FQGNSA. The CDR3 has 14 amino acids. J lost 12 bases, V lost 5 bases, and 15 bases had no gene match. The CDR3 region has the DNA TGTGCCAGCAGCCCTTCTCGGGACAGCCCTACGGACACCTTC. Translation: CASSPSRDSPTDTF.

This clone appeared a single time. This chain joins TRBV7-9 and TRBJ2-3; D gene unclear. V lost 9 bases to trimming and J lost 6 bases, with 19 bases between them. The CDR3 consists of 14 residues. Germline-derived CDR1 and CDR2 are SEHNR and FQNEAQ (reference sequence). CDR3 nucleotides: TGTGCCAGTGAGGTCCCTGTTGTCGTGGATACGCAGTATTTT. The encoded protein is CASEVPVVVDTQYF.

The rearrangement links TRBV5-6 to TRBJ2-7; D might be TRBD1 (6 bases). Germline CDR1 and CDR2: SGHDT and YYEEEE. The V and J ends lost 0 bases and 2 bases respectively, with 15 bases between them. The CDR3 contains 16 residues. CDR3 sequence: CASSLVDIQGPYEQYF. CDR3 sequence (DNA): TGTGCCAGCAGCTTGGTTGACATCCAGGGGCCCTACGAGCAGTACTTC.

The rearrangement joins TRBV18 to TRBJ2-2; TRBD2 is a possible D gene (6 bases). V was trimmed by 4 bases and J by 2 bases, leaving 11 bases between them. The CDR3 has 15 amino acids. CDR1 and CDR2 (germline): KGHSH, LQKENI. The CDR3, as DNA: TGTGCCAGCTCACTCCGGGACTCAAACACCGGGGAGCTGTTTTTT. Its protein product is CASSLRDSNTGELFF.

The gene calls are TRBV5-1 and TRBJ2-3; D may be TRBD1 (6 bases). Trimming pared 7 bases from V and 2 bases from J, leaving 14 bases between. The CDR3 is 14 residues long. The germline V gene has CDR1 SGHRS and CDR2 YFSETQ. CDR3 DNA sequence: TGCGCCAGCCAAGGGGGACCCCCCACAGATACGCAGTATTTT. This sequence encodes CASQGGPPTDTQYF.

The rearrangement joins TRBV30 to TRBJ2-3; tentative D call: TRBD2 (5 bases). Germline loops: CDR1 GTSNPN, CDR2 SVGIG (reference sequence). This CDR3 contains 13 residues. V was shortened by 5 bases and J by 5 bases, with 14 bases between the two germline ends. The CDR3 DNA follows: TGTGCCTGGGGTGGAGCGGCCCGAGATACGCAGTATTTT. Residues: CAWGGAARDTQYF.

The chain uses TRBV4-3 and TRBJ1-4; D not certain. Trimming pared 0 bases from V and 6 bases from J, leaving 14 bases between. The CDR3 is 16 residues long. Germline V gene sequence: CDR1 LGHNA, CDR2 YSLEER. DNA for the CDR3: TGCGCCAGCAGCCAAGATAGCGGGCCGAGCTATGAAAAACTGTTTTTT. As protein: CASSQDSGPSYEKLFF.

The V call is TRBV5-4, the J call TRBJ2-3; 11 nucleotides match TRBD2. The junction had 13 bases not matched to a gene; V was cut back by 3 bases and J by 10 bases. This CDR3 contains 16 residues. CDR1 and CDR2 from the germline V gene are SGHNT and YYREEE (reference sequence). CDR3 nucleotide sequence: TGTGCCAGCAGCTCGACTAGCGGGATAAGGCTGAGTGCGCAGTATTTT. Translated, it gives CASSSTSGIRLSAQYF.

The rearrangement uses TRBV5-6 and TRBJ1-1, with D perhaps TRBD1 (6 bases). Germline V gene sequence: CDR1 SGHDT, CDR2 YYEEEE. This CDR3 contains 17 residues. V lost 2 bases and J 5 bases, leaving 22 bases between the germline ends. CDR3 nucleotides: TGTGCCAGCAGCTTTCTCGAATGGGGGCCATTTAAGACTGAAGCTTTCTTT. Residues: CASSFLEWGPFKTEAFF.

The chain combines TRBV27 with TRBJ2-3; tentatively, D is TRBD2 (6 bases). The CDR3 is 13 residues long. The germline V gene encodes CDR1 MNHEY and CDR2 SMNVEV (reference sequence). V gave up 6 bases and J gave up 5 bases, with 12 bases separating them. The CDR3 here is CASRRQGGDTQYF. DNA for the CDR3: TGTGCCAGCAGGCGTCAGGGAGGAGATACGCAGTATTTT.

The DNA of the CDR3 is TGTGCCAGCAGCCTCCCGGGGGGTGTCGGCACAGATACGCAGTATTTT. Protein: CASSLPGGVGTDTQYF. V is TRBV5-4 and J is TRBJ2-3; 7 bases align to TRBD2. This CDR3 contains 16 residues. Germline V gene sequence: CDR1 SGHNT, CDR2 YYREEE (reference sequence). Trimming removed 4 bases from V and 1 base from J; junction bases left unmatched: 9.

CDR3 bases: TGCAGTGCTAGGACAGTCTATGGCTACACCTTC. It specifies CSARTVYGYTF. The genes are TRBV20-1 and TRBJ1-2; a possible D gene is TRBD1 (5 bases). Germline values: CDR1 DFQATT, CDR2 SNEGSKA (reference sequence). This CDR3 is built from 11 residues. V dropped 3 bases and J dropped 4 bases, with 6 bases sitting between them.

V gene TRBV2 combines with J gene TRBJ1-2; the match to TRBD1 covers 11 bases. The CDR3 length is 13 residues. The germline V gene encodes CDR1 SNHLY and CDR2 FYNNEI. V was clipped by 6 bases and J by 5 bases; unmatched bases: 2. The CDR3 sequence is CASRGTGGYGYTF. The DNA for the CDR3 is TGTGCCAGCAGAGGGACAGGGGGATATGGCTACACCTTC.